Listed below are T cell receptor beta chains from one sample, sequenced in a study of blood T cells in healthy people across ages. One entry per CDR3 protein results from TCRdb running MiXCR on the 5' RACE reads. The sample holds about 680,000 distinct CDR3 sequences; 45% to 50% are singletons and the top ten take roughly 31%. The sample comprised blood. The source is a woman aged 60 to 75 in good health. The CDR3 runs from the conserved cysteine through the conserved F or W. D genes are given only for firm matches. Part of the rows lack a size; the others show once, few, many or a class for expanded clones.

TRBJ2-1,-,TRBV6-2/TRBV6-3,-,TGTGCCAGCACCAGAGACAGTCGCAATGAGCAGTTCTTC,CASTRDSRNEQFF
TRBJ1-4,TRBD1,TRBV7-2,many,TGTGCCAGCAACAGACAGGGGCTAGGAGGGGAAAAACTGTTTTTT,CASNRQGLGGEKLFF
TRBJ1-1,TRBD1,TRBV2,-,TGTGCCAGCAGTGACAGGGGGGTTAAGAACACTGAAGCTTTCTTT,CASSDRGVKNTEAFF
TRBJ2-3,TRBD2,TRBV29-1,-,TGCAGCGTTGATCGGGGGGGCCTAAGCACAGATACGCAGTATTTT,CSVDRGGLSTDTQYF
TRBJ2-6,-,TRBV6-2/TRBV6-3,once,TGTGCCAGCGATGGGGGTTCTGGGGCCAACGCCCTGACTTTC,CASDGGSGANALTF
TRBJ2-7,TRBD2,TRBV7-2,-,TGTGCCAGCAGCTCGCAAGCGGGACCCTCCTACGAGCAGTACTTC,CASSSQAGPSYEQYF
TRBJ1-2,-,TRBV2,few,TGTGCCAGGTCAGGGACGCAAATGCGGGGCTACACCTTC,CARSGTQMRGYTF
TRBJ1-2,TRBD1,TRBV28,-,TGTGCCAGCAGTTTTGGGGACAGAGCCTTCCATGGCTACACCTTC,CASSFGDRAFHGYTF
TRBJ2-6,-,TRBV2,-,TGTGCCAGCATTGTGAGGGAAAACCTCTCTGGGGCCAACGTCCTGACTTTC,CASIVRENLSGANVLTF
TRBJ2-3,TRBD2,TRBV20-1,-,TGCAGTGCTAGGAGTAGCGGGAGGGCCGGAGATACGCAGTATTTT,CSARSSGRAGDTQYF
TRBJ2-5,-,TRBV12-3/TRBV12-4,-,TGTGCCAGCAGCCCTCGGGTCAATGAGCAGTACTTC,CASSPRVNEQYF
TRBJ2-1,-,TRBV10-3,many,TGTGCCATCAGTCAGGAGGGGTCAAGTGAGCAGTTCTTC,CAISQEGSSEQFF
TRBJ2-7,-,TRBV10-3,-,TGTGCCATCAGTGAGGGGGAGGCCCCCCAGTACTTC,CAISEGEAPQYF
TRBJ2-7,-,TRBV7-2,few,TGTGCCAGCAGCTTAAGGGGTCAGGGAGTCCACGAGCAGTACTTC,CASSLRGQGVHEQYF
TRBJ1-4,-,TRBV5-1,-,TGCGCCAGCAGCTTGGAGGCAGGGGACGGAAAACTGTTTTTT,CASSLEAGDGKLFF
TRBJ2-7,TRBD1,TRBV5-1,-,TGCGCCAGCAGCTTCTCCTGGCAGGGGGCGCTTGAGCAGTACTTC,CASSFSWQGALEQYF